A single sample gave rise to the 30 T cell receptor beta chains below, sequenced in a study of shared clonotypes between healthy human individuals. Only CD45RO-negative cells positively selected for CCR7 counted as naive CD8 cells, so terminally differentiated effector memory CD45RA+ cells were excluded. Only in-frame clones appear in the TCRdb table, and some are missing; sequencing was by immunoSEQ multiplex PCR. The sample consists of some 2.1 million clones, about 95% of them appearing once. The sample was naive CD8+ T cells sorted from blood. The receptors shown here come from a man aged 18 to 29 in good health.

The CDR3 region has the DNA TGTGCCAGCAGTTTACAATACCTAGCTTTGGAGACCCAGTACTTC. It codes for CASSLQYLALETQYF. The chain uses TRBV27 and TRBJ2-5; a weak D match, TRBD2 (5 bases). The length of the CDR3 is 15 residues. Trimming left V 2 bases short and J 5 bases short, with 15 bases between. Per germline, CDR1 MNHEY and CDR2 SMNVEV (reference sequence).

V and J are TRBV7-9 and TRBJ2-7; 7 positions agree with TRBD1. The CDR3 is 16 amino acids. Per germline, CDR1 SEHNR and CDR2 FQNEAQ (reference sequence). Losses at the gene ends were 1 base for V and 2 bases for J; bases not matched to a gene: 8. CDR3 sequence reads: CASSLELWDRAYEQYF. In nucleotides, the CDR3 is TGTGCCAGCAGCTTAGAACTGTGGGACAGAGCCTACGAGCAGTACTTC. The complete variable domain, with remaining parts taken from reference TRBV7-9 and TRBJ2-7, reads DTGVSQNPRHKITKRGQNVTFRCDPISEHNRLYWYRQTLGQGPEFLTYFQNEAQLEKSRLLSDRFSAERPKGSFSTLEIQRTEQGDSAMYLCASSLELWDRAYEQYFGPGTRLTVT.

This rearrangement joins TRBV11-2 to TRBJ2-3; 9 nucleotides align to TRBD2. V gave up 11 bases and J gave up 2 bases; unmatched junction bases: 14. The CDR3 consists of 16 residues. Germline assignment: CDR1 SGHAT and CDR2 FQNNGV. In nucleotides, the CDR3 is TGTGCCGGGCGGGCTAGCGGGGCAGAATTCACAGATACGCAGTATTTT. It codes for CAGRASGAEFTDTQYF.

Details on this clone: Other DNA sequences in the sample encode the same CDR3. This rearrangement joins TRBV27 to TRBJ2-2, with D perhaps given as TRBD1 or TRBD2 (5 bases each). The CDR3 sequence is 13 residues long. Germline CDR1 reads MNHEY; CDR2 reads SMNVEV (reference sequence). The ends were cut back, 3 bases at V and 6 bases at J, with 8 bases in the middle. This CDR3 reads CASSFWGSGELFF. The CDR3 nucleotides read TGTGCCAGCAGTTTTTGGGGGTCCGGGGAGCTGTTTTTT.

Details on this clone: Other DNA sequences within the sample encode an identical CDR3. This chain uses TRBV4-1 with TRBJ2-1; 7 nucleotides match TRBD1. CDR1 is MGHRA and CDR2 is YSYEKL in the germline V gene. Trimming cost V 1 base and J 6 bases; bases outside gene matches: 9. CDR3 size: 16 residues. The CDR3 DNA is TGCGCCAGCAGCCAAGTATCCAGGGGGTTGGGCAATGAGCAGTTCTTC. It codes for CASSQVSRGLGNEQFF.

J is TRBJ2-1 and V is TRBV2; no firm D call. Germline CDR1 and CDR2: SNHLY and FYNNEI. The V end was cut by 1 base, the J end by 0 bases, with 4 bases between. The CDR3 has 14 residues. The CDR3 region is CASSEVSSYNEQFF. CDR3 coding DNA: TGTGCCAGCAGTGAAGTCTCCTCCTACAATGAGCAGTTCTTC.

Points on this clone: Other DNA sequences of this sample code for an identical CDR3. The CDR3 loop is CASSFGGQETQYF. In nucleotides, the CDR3 is TGTGCCAGCAGTTTCGGGGGGCAAGAGACCCAGTACTTC. The J gene is TRBJ2-5, the V gene TRBV28, with 7 nucleotides matching TRBD2. The CDR3 runs to 13 residues. Unmatched junction bases numbered 0, after V lost 3 bases and J lost 2 bases. Per germline, CDR1 MDHEN and CDR2 SYDVKM.

V gene TRBV7-5 combines with J gene TRBJ1-1. TRBV7-5 is a documented pseudogene. This CDR3 comprises 11 residues. The DNA of the CDR3 is TGTGCCAGAAGCGGTGAGGGGGAAGCTTTCTTT. Its protein product is CARSGEGEAFF.

The V and J genes are TRBV5-6 and TRBJ2-1; the D is unclear. The V and J ends lost 2 bases and 4 bases respectively, with 10 bases between them. The germline V gene encodes CDR1 SGHDT and CDR2 YYEEEE. This CDR3 has 14 residues. The CDR3, as DNA: TGTGCCAGCAGCTTCTTTTCCGCTTACAATGAGCAGTTCTTC. This codes for CASSFFSAYNEQFF.

V gene TRBV4-1 combines with J gene TRBJ2-2; the D is unclear. Trimming pared 1 base from V and 4 bases from J, leaving 7 bases between. Looked up from germline, CDR1 is MGHRA and CDR2 is YSYEKL. The CDR3 has 14 amino acids. CDR3 residues: CASSQGLATGELFF. CDR3 sequence (DNA): TGCGCCAGCAGCCAAGGGCTGGCCACCGGGGAGCTGTTTTTT.

As to this clone: Other DNA sequences in the sample encode the same CDR3. V is TRBV30 and J is TRBJ1-1; D not resolved. Germline V lookup: CDR1 GTSNPN, CDR2 SVGIG (reference sequence). With 0 bases removed from V and 1 base from J, the gap between germline ends came to 3 bases. The CDR3 is 12 residues long. The CDR3 loop reads CAWSVANTEAFF. Written as DNA, the CDR3 is TGTGCCTGGAGTGTAGCGAACACTGAAGCTTTCTTT. The full variable domain, in which reference TRBV30 and TRBJ1-1 provide the parts outside the CDR3, is SQTIHQWPATLVQPVGSPLSLECTVEGTSNPNLYWYRQAAGRGLQLLFYSVGIGQISSEVPQNLSASRPQDRQFILSSKKLLLSDSGFYLCAWSVANTEAFFGQGTRLTVV.

J is TRBJ2-3 and V is TRBV4-1; D is ambiguous. Trimming removed 4 bases from V and 4 bases from J, with 24 bases in between. This CDR3 has 18 residues. Germline V CDR1 and CDR2: MGHRA, YSYEKL. The CDR3 DNA sequence: TGCGCCAGCAGCCCCTACCTCACTCTAGGACGAGAAGCAGATACGCAGTATTTT. Its protein is CASSPYLTLGREADTQYF.

This clone occurred once. The chain employs TRBV5-6 and TRBJ2-7; 11 bases map to TRBD1. The V gene's germline CDR1 is SGHDT and CDR2 YYEEEE. V trimming: 3 bases; J trimming: 2 bases; junction bases outside the gene matches: 1. This CDR3 comprises 14 residues. The CDR3 region has the DNA TGTGCCAGCAGCTGGACAGGGGGCGCCTACGAGCAGTACTTC. It encodes CASSWTGGAYEQYF. Looking up the rest from reference TRBV5-6 and TRBJ2-7 gives the full variable domain: DAGVTQSPTHLIKTRGQQVTLRCSPKSGHDTVSWYQQALGQGPQFIFQYYEEEERQRGNFPDRFSGHQFPNYSSELNVNALLLGDSALYLCASSWTGGAYEQYFGPGTRLTVT.

The chain combines TRBV7-8 with TRBJ1-1, with 9 bases lining up with TRBD1. CDR1 is SGHVS, CDR2 FQNEAQ, per germline. Trimming removed 6 bases from V and 3 bases from J; junction bases left unmatched: 5. This CDR3 comprises 14 residues. CDR3 sequence: CASRRTGEDTEAFF. The CDR3, as DNA: TGTGCCAGCAGGAGGACAGGGGAGGACACTGAAGCTTTCTTT.

This clone was detected only once. The gene calls are TRBV18 and TRBJ2-5; a possible D gene is TRBD2 (6 bases). Trimming stripped 0 bases from V and 2 bases from J, with 19 bases between. This CDR3 contains 18 residues. The V gene's germline CDR1 is KGHSH and CDR2 LQKENI. The CDR3 loop is CASSPPFGGSWGQETQYF. CDR3 nucleotides: TGTGCCAGCTCACCACCGTTCGGGGGAAGCTGGGGTCAAGAGACCCAGTACTTC.

The chain is built from TRBV5-1 and TRBJ1-1; D gene uncertain. Looked up from germline, CDR1 is SGHRS and CDR2 is YFSETQ. V lost 0 bases, J lost 5 bases, and 14 bases lay in between. The CDR3 is 15 amino acids. The CDR3 loop is CASSLGVFRVTEAFF. The CDR3 DNA follows: TGCGCCAGCAGCTTGGGGGTATTTCGAGTAACTGAAGCTTTCTTT.

The rearrangement links TRBV11-2 to TRBJ1-5, with D uncertain. V lost 1 base and J lost 4, with 5 bases in between. From germline, CDR1 is SGHAT and CDR2 FQNNGV. This CDR3 spans 13 amino acids. In DNA form, the CDR3 reads TGTGCCAGCAGCTTAGCTGGGAATCAGCCCCAGCATTTT. Its protein is CASSLAGNQPQHF.

The chain is built from TRBV15 and TRBJ2-3; 13 bases align to TRBD2. V lost 4 bases, J lost 3 bases, and 10 bases stayed unmatched. Germline values: CDR1 LNHNV, CDR2 YYDKDF (reference sequence). The CDR3 has 18 residues. The CDR3 sequence is CATSTRGTSGKYTDTQYF. The CDR3 nucleotides read TGTGCCACCAGCACCCGAGGGACTAGCGGGAAGTATACAGATACGCAGTATTTT.

This sequence joins TRBV4-1 and TRBJ2-1, with 10 bases aligning to TRBD2. Germline V lookup: CDR1 MGHRA, CDR2 YSYEKL. This CDR3 is built from 18 residues. The junction had 17 bases not matched to a gene; V was cut back by 2 bases and J by 10 bases. CDR3 region: CASSQIVPSGGKREEQFF. The CDR3 coding sequence is TGCGCCAGCAGCCAAATCGTGCCTAGCGGGGGAAAGAGGGAGGAGCAGTTCTTC.

V is TRBV7-9 and J is TRBJ2-5; D is uncertain. This CDR3 has 16 residues. Germline CDR1 and CDR2: SEHNR and FQNEAQ (reference sequence). Trimming took 4 bases from V and 2 from J, leaving 17 bases between them. In DNA, the CDR3 is TGTGCCAGCAGCTCGTCTACTCGCTTGGTGCAAGAGACCCAGTACTTC. This sequence encodes CASSSSTRLVQETQYF.

Comments on this clone: In the same sample, other DNA sequences code for this CDR3. The V gene is TRBV6-6, the J gene TRBJ2-7, with D maybe TRBD1 (5 bases). CDR3 length: 13 residues. V shed 0 bases and J shed 3 bases, with 6 bases lying between them. Germline CDR1 and CDR2: MNHNY and SVGAGI (reference sequence). CDR3 region: CASSYSQDYEQYF. For the CDR3, the DNA is TGTGCCAGCAGTTACTCACAGGACTACGAGCAGTACTTC.

A note on this clone: One end of the junction is discordant with germline, which a read error may explain. Within the sample, other DNA sequences also encode this same CDR3. The CDR3 region has the DNA TGTGCCAGCAGCCTGGGACAGGGAGGCTACGAACAGTACTTC. It specifies CASSLGQGGYEQYF. The J gene is TRBJ2-7, the V gene TRBV7-9, with 9 bases fitting TRBD1. From germline, CDR1 is SEHNR and CDR2 FQNEAQ (reference sequence). This CDR3 spans 14 amino acids.

The chain has TRBV4-3 and TRBJ2-5, with D possibly being TRBD1 (6 bases). CDR1 is LGHNA, CDR2 YSLEER, per germline. Deletions cut 4 bases from V and 2 bases from J, with 11 bases between. The CDR3 consists of 14 residues. The CDR3 here is CASSPGTLQETQYF. In nucleotides, the CDR3 is TGCGCCAGCAGCCCCGGGACACTGCAAGAGACCCAGTACTTC.

This chain connects TRBV15 to TRBJ2-2; D remains unclear. The CDR3 totals 13 residues. In germline, CDR1 is LNHNV, CDR2 YYDKDF (reference sequence). V was pared by 0 bases and J by 14 bases, with 13 bases between. This CDR3 is CATSRDSAEELFF. CDR3 nucleotides: TGTGCCACCAGCAGAGATTCGGCCGAGGAACTGTTTTTT.

J is TRBJ2-7 and V is TRBV4-3; 10 bases line up with TRBD2. CDR3 length: 15 residues. CDR1 is LGHNA, CDR2 YSLEER, per germline. V gave up 4 bases and J gave up 3 bases; unmatched junction bases: 6. CDR3 sequence: CASSPGLAVYYEQYF. The CDR3 DNA is TGCGCCAGCAGCCCAGGACTAGCGGTTTACTACGAGCAGTACTTC.

The chain has TRBV19 and TRBJ1-3; a weak D match, TRBD1 (5 bases). The germline gives CDR1 LNHDA, CDR2 SQIVND (reference sequence). V gave up 6 bases and J gave up 3 bases, with 9 bases separating them. CDR3 size: 13 residues. This CDR3 reads CASRYGGGNTIYF. Written as DNA, the CDR3 is TGTGCCAGTAGGTACGGGGGTGGAAACACCATATATTTT. The entire variable domain, with the rest obtained from reference TRBV19 and TRBJ1-3, is as follows: DGGITQSPKYLFRKEGQNVTLSCEQNLNHDAMYWYRQDPGQGLRLIYYSQIVNDFQKGDIAEGYSVSREKKESFPLTVTSAQKNPTAFYLCASRYGGGNTIYFGEGSWLTVV.

The rearrangement uses TRBV5-1 and TRBJ2-3; 11 nucleotides match TRBD2. V was clipped by 0 bases and J by 2 bases; unmatched bases: 8. Germline CDR1 and CDR2: SGHRS and YFSETQ. This CDR3 is 18 amino acids long. The chain's CDR3 is CASSLGGTSGSPTDTQYF. In DNA, the CDR3 is TGCGCCAGCAGCTTGGGAGGTACTAGCGGGAGCCCCACAGATACGCAGTATTTT.

V and J are TRBV27 and TRBJ1-5, with TRBD1 as a possible D gene (6 bases). The CDR3 runs to 14 residues. With 3 bases removed from V and 5 bases from J, the gap between germline ends came to 11 bases. Germline assignment: CDR1 MNHEY and CDR2 SMNVEV (reference sequence). CDR3 in amino acids: CASSLWGLDQPQHF. In DNA, the CDR3 is TGTGCCAGCAGTTTGTGGGGGCTTGATCAGCCCCAGCATTTT.

This rearrangement joins TRBV12-5 to TRBJ1-1; the match to TRBD1 covers 8 bases. Germline CDR1 reads LGHNT; CDR2 reads FRNRAP. This CDR3 is built from 17 residues. Losses at the gene ends were 5 bases for V and 3 bases for J; bases not matched to a gene: 14. The CDR3 here is CASGHGQGPMGDTEAFF. The CDR3 coding sequence is TGTGCTAGTGGTCACGGACAGGGTCCGATGGGAGACACTGAAGCTTTCTTT.

The chain employs TRBV9 and TRBJ2-2; 10 positions match TRBD2. The CDR3 is made up of 15 amino acids. CDR1 and CDR2 from the germline V gene are SGDLS and YYNGEE. Trimming took 4 bases from V and 5 from J; bases not matched to a gene: 5. CDR3 coding DNA: TGTGCCAGCAGCTTCTCTAGCGGGGGAACCGGGGAGCTGTTTTTT. Its protein is CASSFSSGGTGELFF.